This entry lists 16 T cell receptor beta chains sequenced from one sample in a study of cytomegalovirus exposure and HLA in healthy donors. Some clones are missing from TCRdb's copy, which holds only in-frame ones; the method was immunoSEQ multiplex PCR. In the table there are 150,000 to 200,000 clones, approximately 80% of which are singletons. The specimen was PBMCs. These receptor sequences come from a man younger than 45 in good health and CMV-seropositive.

J is TRBJ2-3 and V is TRBV10-3, with 8 bases fitting TRBD2. This CDR3 comprises 15 residues. From germline, CDR1 is ENHRY and CDR2 SYGVKD. V lost 3 bases to trimming and J lost 1 base; unmatched junction nucleotides: 3. The CDR3 DNA is TGTGCCATCAGTGACCCGGGGGGGGGCACAGATACGCAGTATTTT. It yields the protein CAISDPGGGTDTQYF.

This clone came up once. The V and J genes are TRBV14 and TRBJ1-2, with 9 bases identical to TRBD1. Germline V gene data show CDR1 as SGHDN and CDR2 as FVKESK. This CDR3 comprises 14 residues. V gave up 3 bases and J gave up 5 bases; unmatched junction bases: 4. The CDR3 spells CASSQGQGSYGYTF. CDR3 coding DNA: TGTGCCAGCAGCCAGGGACAGGGCTCTTATGGCTACACCTTC.

The CDR3 loop reads CASSLRGNNYGYTF. The CDR3 region has the DNA TGTGCCAGCAGCTTGAGGGGGAACAACTATGGCTACACCTTC. The chain carries TRBV5-5 and TRBJ1-2; D may be TRBD1 (6 bases). The CDR3 length is 14 residues. The germline V gene has CDR1 SGHKS and CDR2 YYEKEE (reference sequence). Deletions cut 1 base from V and 2 bases from J, with 9 bases between.

This clone was seen only once. The genes are TRBV9 and TRBJ2-1, with 7 bases fitting TRBD1. The trim removed 4 bases at V and 9 bases at J, leaving 13 bases unmatched. The CDR3 is 15 residues long. Germline-derived CDR1 and CDR2 are SGDLS and YYNGEE. CDR3 in amino acids: CASSPQAGGSPEQFF. The CDR3 coding sequence is TGTGCCAGCAGCCCCCAGGCAGGGGGTAGCCCTGAGCAGTTCTTC.

The count of this clone is one. J is TRBJ1-2 and V is TRBV6-6; 7 bases agree with TRBD1. The CDR3 length is 12 residues. Germline trimming cut 2 bases from V and 7 bases from J; bases unmatched to any gene: 1. The germline CDR1 and CDR2 sequences are MNHNY and SVGAGI (reference sequence). The CDR3 DNA sequence: TGTGCCAGCAGTTACGACAGGGTTGGCTACACCTTC. Protein sequence: CASSYDRVGYTF.

This chain links TRBV28 with TRBJ2-4, with 7 bases that match TRBD1. This CDR3 comprises 16 residues. Germline trimming cut 6 bases from V and 1 base from J; bases unmatched to any gene: 9. CDR1 MDHEN and CDR2 SYDVKM come from the germline V gene. The CDR3 region has the DNA TGTGCCAGCAGCGCGTTATCAGGGGGTGCCAAAAACATTCAGTACTTC. Residues: CASSALSGGAKNIQYF.

The rearrangement joins TRBV6-6 to TRBJ2-7; perhaps TRBD2 as D (5 bases). CDR3 length: 15 amino acids. V dropped 4 bases and J dropped 5 bases, with 18 bases sitting between them. Germline lookup yields CDR1 MNHNY and CDR2 SVGAGI (reference sequence). The chain's CDR3 is CASSSSEGSSHEQYF. CDR3 bases: TGTGCCAGCAGTTCTTCAGAGGGTTCCAGCCACGAGCAGTACTTC.

This clone was seen a single time. V gene TRBV11-2 combines with J gene TRBJ1-2; 8 positions match TRBD1. This CDR3 contains 15 residues. The germline V gene encodes CDR1 SGHAT and CDR2 FQNNGV. The V segment lost 0 bases and the J segment 2 bases; nucleotides outside the gene matches: 2. The CDR3 sequence is CASSLESGGNYGYTF. CDR3 nucleotides: TGTGCCAGCAGCTTAGAATCAGGGGGCAACTATGGCTACACCTTC.

The chain is built from TRBV9 and TRBJ1-4; no firm D call. V was clipped by 4 bases and J by 8 bases, with 9 bases between them. Looked up from germline, CDR1 is SGDLS and CDR2 is YYNGEE. CDR3 length: 12 amino acids. The CDR3 region is CASSQPREKLFF. Written as DNA, the CDR3 is TGTGCCAGCAGCCAACCGAGGGAAAAACTGTTTTTT.

This clone showed up many times. V gene TRBV19 combines with J gene TRBJ2-7; TRBD1 aligns across 8 bases. J gave up 5 bases and V 5 bases, and 8 bases lay outside the gene matches. Germline V gene sequence: CDR1 LNHDA, CDR2 SQIVND (reference sequence). The CDR3 is 14 residues long. Here the CDR3 DNA reads TGTGCCAGTAGTCTCGGACAGGGACCCGACGAGCAGTACTTC. Protein: CASSLGQGPDEQYF.

The J gene is TRBJ2-1, the V gene TRBV11-2, with 12 nucleotides matching TRBD2. CDR3 size: 16 residues. V lost 4 bases, J lost 4 bases, and 5 bases stayed unmatched. Per the germline V gene, CDR1 is SGHAT and CDR2 is FQNNGV. CDR3 bases: TGTGCCAGCAGCTCCCTAGCGGGGGGGCTGTACAATGAGCAGTTCTTC. Translated: CASSSLAGGLYNEQFF.

The V and J genes are TRBV19 and TRBJ1-5, with D uncertain. The CDR3 sequence is 14 residues long. Trimming removed 4 bases from V and 2 bases from J, with 9 bases in between. CDR1 LNHDA and CDR2 SQIVND come from the germline V gene (reference sequence). CDR3 bases: TGTGCCAGTAGTAGCGCAGGCGGCAATCAGCCCCAGCATTTT. As protein: CASSSAGGNQPQHF.

The chain joins TRBV29-1 to TRBJ2-3, with TRBD1 matching 9 bases. With 7 bases clipped from V and 5 bases from J, the junction kept 4 bases outside the gene matches. CDR3 length: 12 residues. Germline V lookup: CDR1 SQVTM, CDR2 ANQGSEA. This chain's CDR3 is CSARDREDTQYF. The CDR3 DNA reads as TGCAGCGCAAGGGACAGGGAAGATACGCAGTATTTT.

The J gene is TRBJ2-7, the V gene TRBV5-1; D is possibly TRBD1 (6 bases). The length of the CDR3 is 16 residues. Trimming took off 0 bases at V and 0 bases at J, with 13 bases between the two ends. CDR1 SGHRS and CDR2 YFSETQ come from the germline V gene. In nucleotides, the CDR3 is TGCGCCAGCAGCTTGGGGGCAGGGGTCAGCTCCTACGAGCAGTACTTC. Amino acids: CASSLGAGVSSYEQYF.

The V call is TRBV6-4, the J call TRBJ2-5; a possible D gene is TRBD2 (5 bases). The length of the CDR3 is 13 residues. V lost 4 bases and J 1 base, leaving 7 bases between the germline ends. Per the germline V gene, CDR1 is MRHNA and CDR2 is SNTAGT. For the CDR3, the DNA is TGTGCCAGCAGTGCGCGGGCCCAAGAGACCCAGTACTTC. Translation: CASSARAQETQYF.

Here the CDR3 reads CASSVRGQGSFSPLHF. The CDR3 DNA sequence: TGTGCCAGCAGTGTACGGGGACAGGGTTCTTTCTCACCCCTCCACTTT. The chain has TRBV6-1 and TRBJ1-6; 9 bases are shared with TRBD1. The CDR3 extends over 16 amino acids. V trimming: 4 bases; J trimming: 10 bases; junction bases outside the gene matches: 11. From germline, CDR1 is MNHNS and CDR2 SASEGT.